This is a list of T cell receptor beta chains from one sample in a study of T cells after yellow fever vaccination. One entry per CDR3 protein results from TCRdb running MiXCR on the 5' RACE reads. The sample records approximately 550,000 distinct CDR3 sequences, roughly 19% being singletons. Sample: PBMCs, taken 15 days after the yellow fever booster vaccination. The receptors come from a young man who received the YFV17D yellow fever vaccine. The CDR3 runs from the conserved cysteine through the conserved F or W. A D gene is named only where the DNA matches it firmly. The size of a clone is reported for some rows only, either as once, few or many, or as a class for expanded clones.

d_gene: NA
j_gene: TRBJ2-2
abundance: NA
v_gene: TRBV18
CDR3nt: TGTGCCAGCTCACCCCGACAGGACTCCCTTGTGGGGGAGCTGTTTTTT
CDR3aa: CASSPRQDSLVGELFF

d_gene: NA
j_gene: TRBJ2-7
abundance: few
v_gene: TRBV29-1
CDR3nt: TGCAGCGTGTGGGACGTACGGACCTACGAGCAGTACTTC
CDR3aa: CSVWDVRTYEQYF

d_gene: NA
j_gene: TRBJ2-1
abundance: few
v_gene: TRBV10-3
CDR3nt: TGTGCCATCAGTTCAAGGGATGAGCAGTTCTTC
CDR3aa: CAISSRDEQFF

d_gene: NA
j_gene: TRBJ2-3
abundance: NA
v_gene: TRBV6-1
CDR3nt: TGTGCCAGCAGGTCGAGGACTAGCACAGATACGCAGTATTTT
CDR3aa: CASRSRTSTDTQYF

d_gene: NA
j_gene: TRBJ1-1
abundance: few
v_gene: TRBV29-1
CDR3nt: TGCAGCGTTGTCTTCAGGGTGCTGGGCTCATTGAACACTGAAGCTTTCTTT
CDR3aa: CSVVFRVLGSLNTEAFF

d_gene: NA
j_gene: TRBJ2-3
abundance: few
v_gene: TRBV20-1
CDR3nt: TGCAGTGCTAAAAAGGCCAGCAACGCAGATACGCAGTATTTT
CDR3aa: CSAKKASNADTQYF

d_gene: NA
j_gene: TRBJ2-1
abundance: NA
v_gene: TRBV7-6
CDR3nt: TGTGCCAGCAGCTTACTTGGGGCCCCCATTAACAATGAGCAGTTCTTC
CDR3aa: CASSLLGAPINNEQFF

d_gene: TRBD2
j_gene: TRBJ2-3
abundance: few
v_gene: TRBV9
CDR3nt: TGTGCCAGCAGCGCGGGACTAGCGGGACAGGGGGTCACAGATACGCAGTATTTT
CDR3aa: CASSAGLAGQGVTDTQYF

d_gene: TRBD2
j_gene: TRBJ2-3
abundance: few
v_gene: TRBV12-3/TRBV12-4
CDR3nt: TGTGCCAGCAGCCAGAGGCGGGAGGAGTATTTT
CDR3aa: CASSQRREEYF

d_gene: TRBD2
j_gene: TRBJ2-5
abundance: few
v_gene: TRBV6-5
CDR3nt: TGTGCCAGCAGTTACTCCTTATCTAGCGGGTTCGCCCAAGAGACCCAGTACTTC
CDR3aa: CASSYSLSSGFAQETQYF

d_gene: TRBD2
j_gene: TRBJ2-7
abundance: many
v_gene: TRBV20-1
CDR3nt: TGCAGTGCTAATCAACTAGCGGGAGATGGAGAGCAGTACTTC
CDR3aa: CSANQLAGDGEQYF

d_gene: NA
j_gene: TRBJ1-1
abundance: few
v_gene: TRBV12-3/TRBV12-4
CDR3nt: TGTGCCAGCAGTGTTATCACTAAGGGTTACACTGAAGCTTTCTTT
CDR3aa: CASSVITKGYTEAFF

d_gene: NA
j_gene: TRBJ2-1
abundance: NA
v_gene: TRBV15
CDR3nt: TGTGCCACCAGCGCTCAGGAGAGCTCCTACAATGAGCAGTTCTTC
CDR3aa: CATSAQESSYNEQFF

d_gene: NA
j_gene: TRBJ2-1
abundance: few
v_gene: TRBV5-1
CDR3nt: TGCGCCAGCAGCTTGGATCAGGGGGGTGAGCAGTTCTTC
CDR3aa: CASSLDQGGEQFF

d_gene: TRBD2
j_gene: TRBJ2-1
abundance: few
v_gene: TRBV25-1
CDR3nt: TGTGCCAGCAGTGATGCGGGAGTGGGCTACAATGAGCAGTTCTTC
CDR3aa: CASSDAGVGYNEQFF

d_gene: NA
j_gene: TRBJ2-7
abundance: few
v_gene: TRBV7-2
CDR3nt: TGTGCCAGCAGCCAGAAGTACCCGACCTACGAGCAGTACTTC
CDR3aa: CASSQKYPTYEQYF

d_gene: NA
j_gene: TRBJ1-1
abundance: NA
v_gene: TRBV19
CDR3nt: TGTGCCAGTAGTATATCCCTCTTTAACACTGAAGCTTTCTTT
CDR3aa: CASSISLFNTEAFF

d_gene: NA
j_gene: TRBJ2-7
abundance: few
v_gene: TRBV15
CDR3nt: TGTGCCACCAGCAGGGCAGGGGTGGGGTACGAGCAGTACTTC
CDR3aa: CATSRAGVGYEQYF

d_gene: TRBD1
j_gene: TRBJ2-7
abundance: NA
v_gene: TRBV28
CDR3nt: TGTGCCAGCAGTTTTCAAGGACAGGGGAGGTTCGAGCAGTACTTC
CDR3aa: CASSFQGQGRFEQYF

d_gene: TRBD2
j_gene: TRBJ2-7
abundance: NA
v_gene: TRBV7-2
CDR3nt: TGTGCCAGCACGAAATCAACTAGCGGACACTACGAGCAGTACTTC
CDR3aa: CASTKSTSGHYEQYF

d_gene: TRBD2
j_gene: TRBJ2-7
abundance: NA
v_gene: TRBV20-1
CDR3nt: TGCAGTGCTAAGAGACCTAGCGGGATGTACGAGCAGTACTTC
CDR3aa: CSAKRPSGMYEQYF

d_gene: TRBD1
j_gene: TRBJ2-5
abundance: NA
v_gene: TRBV7-2
CDR3nt: TGTGCCAGCAGCCACGGACAGGGGCTGGAGACCCAGTACTTC
CDR3aa: CASSHGQGLETQYF

d_gene: TRBD2
j_gene: TRBJ2-6
abundance: NA
v_gene: TRBV12-3/TRBV12-4
CDR3nt: TGTGCCAGCAGTTGGGAGGGCTCCTGGCCCAACGTCCTGACTTTC
CDR3aa: CASSWEGSWPNVLTF

d_gene: TRBD2
j_gene: TRBJ2-7
abundance: NA
v_gene: TRBV5-1
CDR3nt: TGCGCCAGCAGCTTGGGAGGGACTAACTACGAGCAGGACTTC
CDR3aa: CASSLGGTNYEQDF

d_gene: NA
j_gene: TRBJ2-1
abundance: few
v_gene: TRBV7-2
CDR3nt: TGTGCCAGCACTCAGGGACTTCCCTACAATGAGCAGTTCTTC
CDR3aa: CASTQGLPYNEQFF

d_gene: TRBD2
j_gene: TRBJ2-7
abundance: few
v_gene: TRBV20-1
CDR3nt: TGCAGTGCTCCTGTAGGGGAGGGGTACGAGCAGTACTTC
CDR3aa: CSAPVGEGYEQYF

d_gene: TRBD2
j_gene: TRBJ2-1
abundance: many
v_gene: TRBV29-1
CDR3nt: TGCAGCGTTGTAGGGACACCCGGGACTAGCGGGAGGAGCTCCTACAATGAGCAGTTCTTC
CDR3aa: CSVVGTPGTSGRSSYNEQFF

d_gene: NA
j_gene: TRBJ1-5
abundance: few
v_gene: TRBV4-3
CDR3nt: TGCGCCAGCAGCCAAGGGACTGTAAGCAATCAGCCCCAGCATTTT
CDR3aa: CASSQGTVSNQPQHF

d_gene: NA
j_gene: TRBJ2-5
abundance: NA
v_gene: TRBV20-1
CDR3nt: TGCAGTGCTAGAGGAACAGAGTACAATCAAGAGACCCAGTACTTC
CDR3aa: CSARGTEYNQETQYF

d_gene: NA
j_gene: TRBJ2-1
abundance: few
v_gene: TRBV7-9
CDR3nt: TGTGCCAGCAGCTTAGCGACAAGGTCGGGGTACAATGAGCAGTTCTTC
CDR3aa: CASSLATRSGYNEQFF

d_gene: NA
j_gene: TRBJ2-2
abundance: few
v_gene: TRBV11-2
CDR3nt: TGTGCCAGCAGCTTCAGGGGAGGCGCCGGGGAGCTGTTTTTT
CDR3aa: CASSFRGGAGELFF

d_gene: TRBD2
j_gene: TRBJ2-7
abundance: NA
v_gene: TRBV28
CDR3nt: TGTGCCAGCAGTTTATCCTACATGAGACTAGCGGGAGGGCCCAGCTACGAGCAGTACTTC
CDR3aa: CASSLSYMRLAGGPSYEQYF

d_gene: NA
j_gene: TRBJ1-4
abundance: NA
v_gene: TRBV10-3
CDR3nt: TGTGCCATCAGTGAAAAAACAGAACGGGAAAAACTGTTTTTT
CDR3aa: CAISEKTEREKLFF

d_gene: NA
j_gene: TRBJ1-2
abundance: NA
v_gene: TRBV20-1
CDR3nt: TGCAGTGCTTACCTCAGTAACTATGGCTACACCTTC
CDR3aa: CSAYLSNYGYTF

d_gene: TRBD2
j_gene: TRBJ2-3
abundance: NA
v_gene: TRBV2
CDR3nt: TGTGCCAGCAGTGAGGGACTAGTTCCAGATACGCAGTATTTT
CDR3aa: CASSEGLVPDTQYF

d_gene: NA
j_gene: TRBJ2-5
abundance: few
v_gene: TRBV12-3/TRBV12-4
CDR3nt: TGTGCCAGCAGACCTTTGGGGGGCGAGACCCAGTACTTC
CDR3aa: CASRPLGGETQYF

d_gene: NA
j_gene: TRBJ1-5
abundance: few
v_gene: TRBV27
CDR3nt: TGTGCCAGCAGTTTGGGAGGGTATGGCGATCAGCCCCAGCATTTT
CDR3aa: CASSLGGYGDQPQHF

d_gene: TRBD2
j_gene: TRBJ2-1
abundance: few
v_gene: TRBV29-1
CDR3nt: TGCAGCGTCCACGGACTAGCGGCAGGTGTCGCCTACAATGAGCAGTTCTTC
CDR3aa: CSVHGLAAGVAYNEQFF

d_gene: NA
j_gene: TRBJ2-2
abundance: NA
v_gene: TRBV5-1
CDR3nt: TGCGCCAGCAGCGGCGATCACCGGGAAAAGGTCACCGGGGAGCTGTTTTTT
CDR3aa: CASSGDHREKVTGELFF

d_gene: NA
j_gene: TRBJ2-5
abundance: NA
v_gene: TRBV10-2
CDR3nt: TGCGCCAGCAGTGTACATCGAGAGACCCAGTACTTC
CDR3aa: CASSVHRETQYF

d_gene: TRBD1
j_gene: TRBJ2-1
abundance: NA
v_gene: TRBV24-1
CDR3nt: TGTGCCACCAGTGACACGGGACAGGGAATCAGGGATGAGCAGTTCTTC
CDR3aa: CATSDTGQGIRDEQFF

d_gene: TRBD1
j_gene: TRBJ2-1
abundance: NA
v_gene: TRBV5-1
CDR3nt: TGCGCCAGCAGCTTGCACAGGGGGTCTACCTACAATGAGCAGTTCTTC
CDR3aa: CASSLHRGSTYNEQFF

d_gene: NA
j_gene: TRBJ2-2
abundance: few
v_gene: TRBV18
CDR3nt: TGTGCCAGCTCACCACAAAAGGGCACCGGGGAGCTGTTTTTT
CDR3aa: CASSPQKGTGELFF

d_gene: NA
j_gene: TRBJ2-1
abundance: NA
v_gene: TRBV2
CDR3nt: TGTGCCAGCAGTGTGAAACTCGAGTGGATCAATGAGCAGTTCTTC
CDR3aa: CASSVKLEWINEQFF

d_gene: NA
j_gene: TRBJ2-1
abundance: NA
v_gene: TRBV20-1
CDR3nt: TGCAGTGCTAGGCGGTCAGGGTTCTCCTACAATGAGCAGTTCTTC
CDR3aa: CSARRSGFSYNEQFF